The clone carrying this T cell receptor (beta chain) has only one observation. Its cognate antigen is unknown. This sample stems from a study of CD8+CD57+ T cells in acquired aplastic anemia. The overall study: Quantities of DNA derived from sorted CD4+ and CD8+ cells averaged 3.2 ug.

Genomic DNA constituted the template upon which TCR beta VDJ and CDR3 profiling was performed. Each CDR3 protein gets one entry after TCRdb re-called the reads with MiXCR. The data hold 120,000 or so distinct CDR3 sequences, with 45% to 60% observed a single time. Whole-study findings and limits: Sharing between patients and controls was observed for twenty-nine CD8+ CDR3 sequences.

Individuals selected for sequencing had exhibited CD8+CD57+ cell expansion on flow cytometry. Severe acquired aplastic anemia affected all patients. Specimen: sorted CD4+, CD8+, or CD8+CD57+ T cells (not recorded which) from PBMCs. This sequence originates from a human donor with aplastic anemia.

CDR3 sequence: CSASTMTAKLFF. CDR3 coding DNA: TGCAGTGCTAGCACTATGACAGCTAAACTGTTTTTT. V and J are TRBV20-1 and TRBJ1-4; possible D gene TRBD1, 5 bases. Germline V lookup: CDR1 DFQATT, CDR2 SNEGSKA (reference sequence). V gave up 3 bases and J gave up 11 bases, with 13 bases separating them. CDR3 length: 12 amino acids.